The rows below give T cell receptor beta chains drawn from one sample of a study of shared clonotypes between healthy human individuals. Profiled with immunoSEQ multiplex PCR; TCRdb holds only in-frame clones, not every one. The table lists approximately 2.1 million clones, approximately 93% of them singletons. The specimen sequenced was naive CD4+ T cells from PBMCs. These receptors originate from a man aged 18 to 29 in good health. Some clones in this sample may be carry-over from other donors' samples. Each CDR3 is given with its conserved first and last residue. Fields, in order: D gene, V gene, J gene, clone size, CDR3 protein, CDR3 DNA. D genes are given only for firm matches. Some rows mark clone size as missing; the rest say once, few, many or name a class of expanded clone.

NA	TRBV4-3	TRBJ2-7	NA	CASSQDVRGDYEQYF	TGCGCCAGCAGCCAAGATGTCAGGGGAGATTACGAGCAGTACTTC
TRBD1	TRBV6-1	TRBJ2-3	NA	CASSDRQGAFPDTQYF	TGTGCCAGCAGTGATCGGCAGGGGGCCTTCCCAGATACGCAGTATTTT
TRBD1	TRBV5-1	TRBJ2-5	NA	CASSLMGSGGAETQYF	TGCGCCAGCAGCTTGATGGGGTCAGGGGGCGCGGAGACCCAGTACTTC
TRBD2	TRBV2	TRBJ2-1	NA	CASSQTSGGAYNEQFF	TGTGCCAGCAGTCAAACTAGCGGGGGCGCCTACAATGAGCAGTTCTTC
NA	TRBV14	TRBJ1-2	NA	CASSQDLNHGYTF	TGTGCCAGCAGCCAAGACCTCAACCATGGCTACACCTTC
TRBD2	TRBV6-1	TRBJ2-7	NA	CASSMGAGGNEQYF	TGTGCCAGCAGTATGGGAGCGGGAGGAAACGAGCAGTACTTC
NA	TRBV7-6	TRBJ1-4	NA	CASSPDVQVLEKLFF	TGTGCCAGCAGCCCCGATGTTCAGGTCCTTGAAAAACTGTTTTTT
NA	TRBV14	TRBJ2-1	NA	CASSPGHPSPYNEQFF	TGTGCCAGCAGCCCGGGACACCCAAGCCCCTACAATGAGCAGTTCTTC
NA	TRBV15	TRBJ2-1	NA	CATRGAGIDEQFF	TGTGCCACCAGAGGGGCGGGGATCGATGAGCAGTTCTTC
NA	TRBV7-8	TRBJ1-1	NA	CASSLVGGASVVTEAFF	TGTGCCAGCAGCTTAGTCGGGGGCGCGTCGGTCGTCACTGAAGCTTTCTTT
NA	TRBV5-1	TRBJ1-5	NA	CASSLAGTENQPQHF	TGCGCCAGCAGCTTGGCCGGAACTGAGAATCAGCCCCAGCATTTT
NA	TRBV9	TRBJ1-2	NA	CASSVAGRNSYGYTF	TGTGCCAGCAGCGTAGCGGGACGAAACAGCTATGGCTACACCTTC
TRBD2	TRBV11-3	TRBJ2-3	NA	CASSPGLAGVGDTQYF	TGTGCCAGCAGCCCCGGACTAGCGGGAGTGGGAGATACGCAGTATTTT
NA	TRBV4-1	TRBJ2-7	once	CASSQVGGVGEQYF	TGCGCCAGCAGCCAAGTAGGAGGGGTGGGCGAGCAGTACTTC
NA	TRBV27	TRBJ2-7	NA	CASSLGGRYEQYF	TGTGCCAGCAGTTTGGGGGGTAGGTACGAGCAGTACTTC
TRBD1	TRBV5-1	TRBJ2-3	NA	CASSLVTGRHTDTQYF	TGCGCCAGCAGCTTGGTGACAGGGAGACACACAGATACGCAGTATTTT
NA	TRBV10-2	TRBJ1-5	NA	CASSPGLASDQPQHF	TGCGCCAGCAGTCCGGGACTGGCTAGCGATCAGCCCCAGCATTTT
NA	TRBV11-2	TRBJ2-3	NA	CASSLDRADTQYF	TGTGCCAGCAGCTTAGATCGGGCAGATACGCAGTATTTT
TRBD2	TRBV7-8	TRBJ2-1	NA	CASSLETSGRYEQFF	TGTGCCAGCAGCTTAGAGACTAGCGGGAGATATGAGCAGTTCTTC
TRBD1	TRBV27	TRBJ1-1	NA	CASSSLSSPQGKAFF	TGTGCCAGCAGTTCTCTGAGCTCGCCACAGGGGAAAGCTTTCTTT
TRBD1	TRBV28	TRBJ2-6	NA	CASSSPDRALTF	TGTGCCAGCAGTTCCCCGGACAGGGCTCTGACTTTC
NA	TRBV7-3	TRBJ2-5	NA	CASSFYANQETQYF	TGTGCCAGCAGCTTTTACGCGAATCAAGAGACCCAGTACTTC
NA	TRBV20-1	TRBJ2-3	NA	CSAPISDTQYF	TGCAGTGCCCCCATCTCAGATACGCAGTATTTT
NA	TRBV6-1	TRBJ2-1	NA	CASSEERLNEQFF	TGTGCCAGCAGTGAAGAGAGGTTAAATGAGCAGTTCTTC
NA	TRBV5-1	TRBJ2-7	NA	CASSFGGTDSYEQYF	TGCGCCAGCAGCTTTGGGGGGACCGACTCCTACGAGCAGTACTTC
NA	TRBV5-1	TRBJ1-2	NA	CASSLYRANYGYTF	TGCGCCAGCAGCTTATACAGAGCCAACTATGGCTACACCTTC
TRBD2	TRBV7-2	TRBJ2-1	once	CASSRATSGNYNEQFF	TGTGCCAGCAGCCGTGCCACTAGCGGAAACTACAATGAGCAGTTCTTC
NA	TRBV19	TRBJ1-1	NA	CASTRARQSNTEAFF	TGTGCCAGTACCCGCGCCCGGCAGTCTAACACTGAAGCTTTCTTT
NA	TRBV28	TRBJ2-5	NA	CASSRPGTLQETQYF	TGTGCCAGCAGTCGCCCCGGGACTTTACAAGAGACCCAGTACTTC
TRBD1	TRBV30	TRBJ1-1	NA	CAWSVTGGTEAFF	TGTGCCTGGAGTGTAACAGGGGGCACTGAAGCTTTCTTT
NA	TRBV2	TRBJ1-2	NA	CASNLQSNYGYTF	TGTGCCAGCAACTTACAGTCGAACTATGGCTACACCTTC
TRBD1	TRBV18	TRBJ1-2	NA	CASSPSTGGDYGYTF	TGTGCCAGCTCACCCTCGACAGGGGGTGACTATGGCTACACCTTC
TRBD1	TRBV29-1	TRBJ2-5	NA	CSVRLTGTGRMETQYF	TGCAGCGTTCGGCTTACCGGGACAGGGAGGATGGAGACCCAGTACTTC
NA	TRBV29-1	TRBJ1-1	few	CSVEVVAAGEAFF	TGCAGCGTTGAAGTAGTGGCAGCAGGTGAAGCTTTCTTT
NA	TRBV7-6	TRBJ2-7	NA	CASSPTEGPPYEQYF	TGTGCCAGCAGCCCAACCGAGGGCCCCCCTTACGAGCAGTACTTC
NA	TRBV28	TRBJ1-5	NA	CASRLGGEGQPQHF	TGTGCCAGCAGGCTGGGAGGGGAGGGTCAGCCCCAGCATTTT
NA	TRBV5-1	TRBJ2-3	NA	CASSLWRVTDTQYF	TGCGCCAGCAGCTTGTGGCGGGTGACAGATACGCAGTATTTT
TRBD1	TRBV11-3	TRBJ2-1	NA	CASSGGQGTYNEQFF	TGTGCCAGCAGCGGGGGACAGGGGACCTACAATGAGCAGTTCTTC
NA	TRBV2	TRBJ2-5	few	CASSEGQQETQYF	TGTGCCAGCAGTGAAGGACAGCAAGAGACCCAGTACTTC
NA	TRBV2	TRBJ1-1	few	CASSLAPNTEAFF	TGTGCCAGCAGTCTGGCACCGAACACTGAAGCTTTCTTT
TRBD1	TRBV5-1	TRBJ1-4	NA	CASSAGTGGEKLFF	TGCGCCAGCAGCGCCGGGACAGGGGGTGAAAAACTGTTTTTT
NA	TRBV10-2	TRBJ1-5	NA	CASSRDTHSNQPQHF	TGCGCCAGCAGCCGGGACACCCACAGCAATCAGCCCCAGCATTTT
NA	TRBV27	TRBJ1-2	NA	CASSADRLRDYTF	TGTGCCAGCAGTGCAGACAGACTGAGGGACTACACCTTC
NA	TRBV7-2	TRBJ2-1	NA	CASSLGLYNEQFF	TGTGCCAGCAGCTTAGGGCTGTACAATGAGCAGTTCTTC
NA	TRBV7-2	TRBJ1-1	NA	CASSSMALEEAFF	TGTGCCAGCAGCTCCATGGCCTTGGAGGAAGCTTTCTTT
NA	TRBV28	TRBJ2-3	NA	CASSFPRGWGGTQYF	TGTGCCAGCAGTTTCCCGAGGGGGTGGGGCGGTACGCAGTATTTT
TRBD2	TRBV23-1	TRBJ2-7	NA	CASSQGLATYEQYF	TGCGCCAGCAGTCAAGGACTAGCGACCTACGAGCAGTACTTC